This T cell receptor (beta chain) was identified during a study of blood T cell repertoires in COVID-19. On the study more broadly: Nucleic acid was either cDNA or gDNA, and it came from T cells, B-cell-depleted T cells, or PBMCs.

The germline gives CDR1 SNHLY, CDR2 FYNNEI. CDR3 length: 16 amino acids. V lost 11 bases and J lost 4, with 26 bases in between. This study enrolled people aged roughly 18 to 89 from approximately 24 US geographic areas. Authors' methods: Amplified reference gene primers provided the basis for estimating nucleated cell counts. Profiling relied on immunoSEQ multiplex PCR, and the TCRdb table lists in-frame clones only, not all of them. V, J and clone size derive from that table, while D and trimming were established from the DNA sequence. The table shows about 240,000 clones, with 86% occurring only once.

The sample was PBMCs or T cells enriched from blood (not recorded which). The source is a woman in her forties with acute COVID-19. The chain is built from TRBV2 and TRBJ1-1; perhaps TRBD1 as D (5 bases). CDR3 in amino acids: CALTRGTLRGGTEAFF. The CDR3 DNA is TGTGCCCTGACCCGGGGGACGCTCCGGGGAGGCACTGAAGCTTTCTTT.